What follows describes a single T cell receptor (beta chain). In the original workflow: By means of reference gene primer amplification, nucleated cell counts were estimated. Only in-frame clones appear in the TCRdb table, and some are missing; sequencing was by immunoSEQ multiplex PCR. Clone size and V and J calls were adopted from that table, with D and trimming inferred from the DNA. Found here are about 120,000 clones, roughly 83% of them singletons; the top ten hold 2% to 2.5%. V was clipped by 3 bases and J by 3 bases, with 26 bases between them. The CDR3 loop spans 19 amino acids. Germline CDR1 is MNHEY and CDR2 is SMNVEV (reference sequence). The sample comes from a study of blood T cell repertoires in COVID-19. Study information: Sources were T cells, B-cell-depleted T cells, or PBMCs; the material itself was cDNA or gDNA.

The clonotype was recovered from a man aged 25-45 years with acute or convalescent COVID-19. The sequencing input was peripheral blood. The chain uses TRBV27 and TRBJ1-2, with TRBD1 as a possible D gene (6 bases). In DNA form, the CDR3 reads TGTGCCAGCAGTTTTACGGCCCACGCGGCGGGGGGGGCCGACTATGGCTACACCTTC. It is translated as CASSFTAHAAGGADYGYTF.